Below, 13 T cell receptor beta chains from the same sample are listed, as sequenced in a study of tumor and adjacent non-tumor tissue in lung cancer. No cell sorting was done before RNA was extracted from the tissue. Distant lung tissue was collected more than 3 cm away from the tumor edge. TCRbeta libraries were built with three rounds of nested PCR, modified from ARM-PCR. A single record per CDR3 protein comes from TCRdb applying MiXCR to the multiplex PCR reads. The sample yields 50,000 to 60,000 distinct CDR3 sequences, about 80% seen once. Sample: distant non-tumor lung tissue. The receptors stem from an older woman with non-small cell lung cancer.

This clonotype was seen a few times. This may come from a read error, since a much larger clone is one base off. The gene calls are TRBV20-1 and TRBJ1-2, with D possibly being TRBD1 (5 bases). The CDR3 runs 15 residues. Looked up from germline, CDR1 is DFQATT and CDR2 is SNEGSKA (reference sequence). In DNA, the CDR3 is TGCAGTGCTAGAGGGGGGACCTCTTCTAACTATGGCTACGCCTTC. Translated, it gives CSARGGTSSNYGYAF.

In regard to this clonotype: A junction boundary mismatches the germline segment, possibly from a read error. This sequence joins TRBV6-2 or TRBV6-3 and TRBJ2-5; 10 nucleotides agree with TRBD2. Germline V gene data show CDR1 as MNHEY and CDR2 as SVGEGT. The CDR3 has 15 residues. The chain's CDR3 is CASSPGLANQGTQYF. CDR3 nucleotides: TGTGCCAGCAGTCCGGGACTAGCGAATCAAGGGACCCAGTACTTC.

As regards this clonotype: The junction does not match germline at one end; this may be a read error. As DNA, the CDR3 is TGTGCCAGCACTTACACTCAACAGAGGGCCAACACCGGGGAGCTGTTATTT. It encodes CASTYTQQRANTGELLF. The chain links TRBV6-2 or TRBV6-3 to TRBJ2-2, with D possibly being TRBD2 (5 bases). Germline loops: CDR1 MNHEY, CDR2 SVGEGT. The CDR3 covers 17 residues.

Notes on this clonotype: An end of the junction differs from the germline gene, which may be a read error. CDR3 protein: CANSPGQGRTNTEAFF. The CDR3 bases are TGTGCCAACAGTCCGGGACAGGGGCGAACGAACACTGAAGCCTTCTTT. This sequence joins TRBV6-1 and TRBJ1-1; 10 bases fit TRBD1. Germline CDR1 and CDR2: MNHNS and SASEGT. The CDR3 covers 16 residues.

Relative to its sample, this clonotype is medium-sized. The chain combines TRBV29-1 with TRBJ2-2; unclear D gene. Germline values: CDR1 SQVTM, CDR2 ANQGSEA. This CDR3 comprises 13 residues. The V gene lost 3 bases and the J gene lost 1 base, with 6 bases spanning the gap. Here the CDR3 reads CSVDGLNTGELFF. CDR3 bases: TGCAGCGTTGATGGGCTGAACACCGGGGAGCTGTTTTTT.

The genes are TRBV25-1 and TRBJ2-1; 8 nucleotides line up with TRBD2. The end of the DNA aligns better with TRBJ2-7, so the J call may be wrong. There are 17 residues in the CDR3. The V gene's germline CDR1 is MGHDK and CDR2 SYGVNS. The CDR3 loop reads CASSVPAGTSKGNEQYF. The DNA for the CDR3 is TGTGCCAGCAGCGTCCCAGCAGGGACTAGTAAGGGCAATGAGCAGTACTTC.

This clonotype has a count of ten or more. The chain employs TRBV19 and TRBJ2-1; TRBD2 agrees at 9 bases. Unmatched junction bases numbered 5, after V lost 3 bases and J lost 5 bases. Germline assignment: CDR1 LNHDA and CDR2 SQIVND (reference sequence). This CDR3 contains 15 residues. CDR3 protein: CASSIASGANNEQFF. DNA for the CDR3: TGTGCCAGTAGTATCGCTAGCGGGGCGAACAATGAGCAGTTCTTC.

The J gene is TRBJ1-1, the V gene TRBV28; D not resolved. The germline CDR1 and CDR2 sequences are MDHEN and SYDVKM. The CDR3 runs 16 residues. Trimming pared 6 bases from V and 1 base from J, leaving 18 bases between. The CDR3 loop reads CASSSATPGPNTEAFF. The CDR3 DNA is TGTGCCAGCAGCTCAGCTACTCCGGGCCCGAACACTGAAGCTTTCTTT.

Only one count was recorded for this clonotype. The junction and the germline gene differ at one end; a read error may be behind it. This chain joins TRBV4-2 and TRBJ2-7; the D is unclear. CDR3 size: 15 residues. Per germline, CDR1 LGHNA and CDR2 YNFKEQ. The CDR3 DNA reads TGTGTCAGCAGCAGACTTTTAACTTCCAACTACGAGCAGTACTTC. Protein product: CVSSRLLTSNYEQYF.

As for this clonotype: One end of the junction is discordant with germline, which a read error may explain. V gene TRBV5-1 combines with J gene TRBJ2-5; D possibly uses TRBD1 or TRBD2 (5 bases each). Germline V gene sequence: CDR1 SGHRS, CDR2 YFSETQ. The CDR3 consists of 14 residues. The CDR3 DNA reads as TGCGCCAGCAGCTTAGAGGGGAATGGGGAGACCCGGTACTTC. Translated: CASSLEGNGETRYF.

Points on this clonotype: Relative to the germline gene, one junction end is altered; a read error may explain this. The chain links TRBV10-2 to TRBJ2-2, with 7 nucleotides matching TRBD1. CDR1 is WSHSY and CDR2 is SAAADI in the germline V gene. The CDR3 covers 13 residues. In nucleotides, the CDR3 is TGCGCCAGCAGGCACGGGAACGACAGGGAGATGTTTTTT. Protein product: CASRHGNDREMFF.

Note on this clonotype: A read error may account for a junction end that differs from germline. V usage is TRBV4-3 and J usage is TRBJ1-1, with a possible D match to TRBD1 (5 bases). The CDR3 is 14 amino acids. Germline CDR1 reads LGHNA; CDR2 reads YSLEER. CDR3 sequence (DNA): TGCGACAGCAGCCAAGACATGGGGGTCACTGAAGCTTTCTTT. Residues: CDSSQDMGVTEAFF.

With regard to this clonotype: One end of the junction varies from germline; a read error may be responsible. The CDR3 nucleotides are TGTGCCATCAGCGTAGGAGTTGTTGGTGGGGGGGCAGATACGCAGTATTTT. Residues: CAISVGVVGGGADTQYF. V gene TRBV9 combines with J gene TRBJ2-3; 7 nucleotides agree with TRBD2. The CDR3 contains 17 residues. Germline V CDR1 and CDR2: SGDLS, YYNGEE.